The 2 T cell receptor beta chains reported below all come from one sample, sequenced in a study of blood T cell repertoires in COVID-19. Profiling relied on immunoSEQ multiplex PCR, and the TCRdb table lists in-frame clones only, not all of them. The top ten clones hold around 2.6% of a sample with about 250,000 clones, around 90% of them seen once. Sequencing was performed on PBMCs or T cells enriched from blood (not recorded which). The receptor source for this set is a woman aged 25 to 39 with acute COVID-19.

This clone was observed once. The DNA of the CDR3 is TGTGCCAGCAGCCGGGACAGGTTCTATGGCTACACCTTC. This sequence encodes CASSRDRFYGYTF. The gene calls are TRBV12-3 or TRBV12-4 and TRBJ1-2, with TRBD1 matching over 8 bases. Germline trimming cut 6 bases from V and 4 bases from J; bases unmatched to any gene: 4. The CDR3 spans 13 residues.

The chain joins TRBV5-6 to TRBJ2-7; 8 nucleotides line up with TRBD1. V was pared by 4 bases and J by 1 base, with 10 bases of the junction left unmatched. Per the germline V gene, CDR1 is SGHDT and CDR2 is YYEEEE. This CDR3 is built from 16 residues. The CDR3 DNA follows: TGTGCCAGCAGCCCGCAGGGACAGGAGTTATCCTACGAGCAGTACTTC. This gives the protein CASSPQGQELSYEQYF.